In this sample, the clone carrying this T cell receptor (beta chain) turned up a few times. Its antigen remains unidentified. Sorting with CD45RO/CCR7/CD25/CD127/CD95/CD27 yielded naive, central memory, regulatory and stem-like memory CD4+ cells. These data belong to a study of beta chain features in type 1 diabetes. Points from the study as a whole: Type 1 diabetes patients had TCRB CDR3s that were shorter (moderately but significantly so) in all four CD4+ subsets. Type 1 diabetes patients showed fewer insertions and more deletions at VDJ junctions. Resolution of whether HLA type affects TCRB rearrangement was not achieved here.

What was sequenced were expressed TCRB transcripts, since all of the isolated RNA had been reverse transcribed. Repertoires were generated with immunoSEQ multiplex PCR, while TCRdb's copy carries only in-frame clones and drops some. The sample includes roughly 150,000 clones, around 8.6% of them seen just once. The clonotype was recovered from a woman aged 18-29 years with type 1 diabetes. The sequencing input was central memory CD4+ T cells from blood.

The CDR3 coding sequence is TGTGCCAGCAGCAATATGACCCACAGGGTGACAGATACGCAGTATTTT. Encoded protein: CASSNMTHRVTDTQYF. The chain is built from TRBV7-9 and TRBJ2-3, with TRBD1 as a possible D gene (6 bases). Trimming cost V 5 bases and J 3 bases, with 18 bases left between them. Germline V gives CDR1 SEHNR, CDR2 FQNEAQ (reference sequence). The CDR3 extends over 16 amino acids.